Below are 32 T cell receptor beta chains sequenced from a single sample in a study of blood T cell repertoires in COVID-19. Here immunoSEQ multiplex PCR was the method, and the copy in TCRdb shows in-frame clones only, minus some. The sample comprises around 330,000 clones, 88% of which are singletons, and 1.5% to 2% rests with the top ten. The specimen sequenced was peripheral blood. These receptors all come from a woman aged 25 to 39 with COVID-19, enrolled during active disease.

The chain joins TRBV6-5 to TRBJ2-5; 7 bases are a match to TRBD2. With 5 bases clipped from V and 5 bases from J, the junction kept 11 bases outside the gene matches. This CDR3 is 15 amino acids long. Per germline, CDR1 MNHEY and CDR2 SVGAGI. As DNA, the CDR3 is TGTGCCAGCAGTATGTGGGACTACCCTCGGGAGACCCAGTACTTC. Translated, it gives CASSMWDYPRETQYF.

As regards this clone: Other DNA sequences from this sample encode an identical CDR3 as well. J is TRBJ2-7 and V is TRBV19; D gene uncertain. The CDR3 covers 14 residues. Trimming stripped 3 bases from V and 2 bases from J, with 11 bases between. Germline assignment: CDR1 LNHDA and CDR2 SQIVND (reference sequence). The CDR3 DNA is TGTGCCAGTAGTATCGGCCAGGCCGCCTACGAGCAGTACTTC. Translation gives CASSIGQAAYEQYF.

This sequence joins TRBV7-9 and TRBJ2-7; 11 nucleotides align to TRBD2. CDR1 SEHNR and CDR2 FQNEAQ come from the germline V gene (reference sequence). The CDR3 covers 17 residues. J was trimmed by 7 bases and V by 4 bases; bases with no gene match: 15. The CDR3 region is CASSSGIAGGPFGEQYV. In nucleotides, the CDR3 is TGTGCCAGCAGCTCGGGGATAGCGGGGGGGCCTTTTGGAGAGCAGTACGTC.

The V gene is TRBV10-1, the J gene TRBJ2-7; TRBD2 aligns across 9 bases. The CDR3 loop spans 12 amino acids. V lost 8 bases, J lost 6 bases, and 5 bases stayed unmatched. CDR1 WNHNN and CDR2 SYGVQD come from the germline V gene (reference sequence). The CDR3 loop is CASGREGCEQYF. The CDR3, as DNA: TGCGCCAGCGGGCGGGAGGGGTGCGAGCAGTACTTC.

V usage is TRBV18 and J usage is TRBJ2-7; 11 nucleotides match TRBD2. Germline V gene data show CDR1 as KGHSH and CDR2 as LQKENI. V shed 1 base and J 4 bases; nucleotides not matched to a gene: 6. This CDR3 is 16 amino acids long. The CDR3 reads CASSPQEGTSGYEQYF. The CDR3 nucleotides are TGTGCCAGCTCACCACAAGAAGGGACTAGCGGATACGAGCAGTACTTC. The entire variable domain, with the rest obtained from reference TRBV18 and TRBJ2-7, is as follows: NAGVMQNPRHLVRRRGQEARLRCSPMKGHSHVYWYRQLPEEGLKFMVYLQKENIIDESGMPKERFSAEFPKEGPSILRIQQVVRGDSAAYFCASSPQEGTSGYEQYFGPGTRLTVT.

The CDR3 coding sequence is TGTGCCATCAGTGAGGGACGAGGGACAGGGAGCGACTACGAGCAGTACTTC. Translation gives CAISEGRGTGSDYEQYF. The chain is built from TRBV10-3 and TRBJ2-7; 9 bases fit TRBD1. CDR1 ENHRY and CDR2 SYGVKD come from the germline V gene. The CDR3 has 17 residues. V lost 2 bases to trimming and J lost 3 bases; unmatched junction nucleotides: 11.

The chain couples TRBV7-9 to TRBJ2-7; tentatively, D is TRBD1 (5 bases). Germline V lookup: CDR1 SEHNR, CDR2 FQNEAQ (reference sequence). V lost 5 bases and J lost 4, with 18 bases in between. This CDR3 has 15 amino acids. Written as DNA, the CDR3 is TGTGCCAGCAGCCCGGTCCGGACAAAAGCTTACGAGCAGTACTTC. It codes for CASSPVRTKAYEQYF. The full variable domain, completed using reference TRBV7-9 and TRBJ2-7, is DTGVSQNPRHKITKRGQNVTFRCDPISEHNRLYWYRQTLGQGPEFLTYFQNEAQLEKSRLLSDRFSAERPKGSFSTLEIQRTEQGDSAMYLCASSPVRTKAYEQYFGPGTRLTVT.

The rearrangement joins TRBV14 to TRBJ1-1; D remains unclear. This CDR3 comprises 17 residues. In germline, CDR1 is SGHDN, CDR2 FVKESK. Trimming took off 1 base at V and 1 base at J, with 16 bases between the two ends. CDR3 in DNA: TGTGCCAGCAGCCAAGCATCGTACAGAACAAAGAACACTGAAGCTTTCTTT. It is translated as CASSQASYRTKNTEAFF.

J is TRBJ1-4 and V is TRBV5-1, with D maybe TRBD1 (5 bases). This CDR3 region has 15 residues. Germline V gene data show CDR1 as SGHRS and CDR2 as YFSETQ. V shed 0 bases and J shed 3 bases, with 9 bases lying between them. The CDR3 nucleotides are TGCGCCAGCAGCTTGGGGGCAGGGTCTAATGAAAAACTGTTTTTT. It translates to CASSLGAGSNEKLFF.

This chain joins TRBV28 and TRBJ2-1; TRBD2 matches 8 bases. V shed 4 bases and J 9 bases; nucleotides not matched to a gene: 11. The CDR3 consists of 15 residues. Germline V gene lookup returns CDR1 MDHEN and CDR2 SYDVKM. The DNA for the CDR3 is TGTGCCAGCAGTTCCCCCCCCGCGGGGGGAAGTGAGCAGTTCTTC. Protein product: CASSSPPAGGSEQFF. The variable domain in full, with the rest retrieved from reference TRBV28 and TRBJ2-1, is DVKVTQSSRYLVKRTGEKVFLECVQDMDHENMFWYRQDPGLGLRLIYFSYDVKMKEKGDIPEGYSVSREKKERFSLILESASTNQTSMYLCASSSPPAGGSEQFFGPGTRLTVL.

The chain couples TRBV5-1 to TRBJ2-5; 9 bases align to TRBD1. The V segment lost 4 bases and the J segment 2 bases; nucleotides outside the gene matches: 9. Germline CDR1 and CDR2: SGHRS and YFSETQ. The CDR3 loop spans 16 amino acids. CDR3 residues: CASSQDPGQGQETQYF. In DNA, the CDR3 is TGCGCCAGCAGCCAAGATCCGGGACAGGGACAAGAGACCCAGTACTTC.

The CDR3 DNA reads TGTGCCATCAGAACGGACCTGGGAGGTAGTGGCTACACCTTC. Translation gives CAIRTDLGGSGYTF. The chain is built from TRBV10-3 and TRBJ1-2, with D uncertain. Germline CDR1 reads ENHRY; CDR2 reads SYGVKD. The V gene lost 6 bases and the J gene lost 7 bases, with 18 bases spanning the gap. The CDR3 runs 14 residues.

The chain carries TRBV7-3 and TRBJ2-1; maybe TRBD1 (6 bases). The CDR3 extends over 16 amino acids. Trimming removed 2 bases from V and 0 bases from J, with 11 bases in between. Germline CDR1 is SGHTA and CDR2 is FQGTGA. CDR3 sequence (DNA): TGTGCCAGCAGCTTACAGGGGACAAGCTCCTACAATGAGCAGTTCTTC. Its protein product is CASSLQGTSSYNEQFF.

This clone has only a few counts. This chain links TRBV19 with TRBJ1-1; D may be TRBD1 (5 bases). This CDR3 has 14 residues. CDR1 and CDR2 (germline): LNHDA, SQIVND (reference sequence). The ends were cut back, 6 bases at V and 4 bases at J, with 15 bases in the middle. CDR3 sequence (DNA): TGTGCCAGTAGGATTCAGGGCAGGAGCACTGAAGCTTTCTTT. Translation: CASRIQGRSTEAFF.

CDR3 DNA: TGTGCCAGCAGCCCCCCCGGGGGGGGCTACACCTTC. It codes for CASSPPGGGYTF. V is TRBV3-1 (or the pseudogene TRBV3-2) and J is TRBJ1-2, with a tentative D call TRBD1 (5 bases). The CDR3 loop spans 12 amino acids. V was cut by 4 bases and J by 8 bases, with 11 bases left in between. The germline CDR1 and CDR2 sequences are LGHDT and YNNKEL (reference sequence).

The chain joins TRBV7-9 to TRBJ1-1; TRBD1 matches at 7 bases. The germline CDR1 and CDR2 sequences are SEHNR and FQNEAQ (reference sequence). This CDR3 spans 15 amino acids. Trimming cost V 6 bases and J 1 base; bases outside gene matches: 8. The CDR3 DNA reads as TGTGCCAGCAGTTCAACAGGGGCGGGGAACACTGAAGCTTTCTTT. As protein: CASSSTGAGNTEAFF.

The chain employs TRBV28 and TRBJ1-3, with D perhaps TRBD1 (5 bases). CDR1 is MDHEN, CDR2 SYDVKM, per germline. This CDR3 has 16 amino acids. The V gene lost 6 bases and the J gene lost 0 bases, with 15 bases spanning the gap. The CDR3 coding sequence is TGTGCCAGCAGGACCTCGGGCAGGGTCTCTGGAAACACCATATATTTT. Translation: CASRTSGRVSGNTIYF.

The chain has TRBV24-1 and TRBJ1-2, with TRBD1 as a possible D gene (6 bases). The CDR3 is made up of 12 amino acids. Germline assignment: CDR1 KGHDR and CDR2 SFDVKD. V was cut by 7 bases and J by 6 bases, with 11 bases left in between. CDR3 in amino acids: CATSSRGHGYTF. In DNA form, the CDR3 reads TGTGCCACCAGCTCCAGGGGACATGGCTACACCTTC.

V and J are TRBV11-3 and TRBJ2-7, with a weak D call TRBD1 (6 bases). Trimming took off 4 bases at V and 12 bases at J, with 19 bases between the two ends. Per the germline V gene, CDR1 is SGHNT and CDR2 is YENEEA. This CDR3 is 13 amino acids long. CDR3 protein: CASSSPDRYIMYF. In DNA form, the CDR3 reads TGTGCCAGCAGCTCCCCCGACAGGTACATCATGTACTTC.

This chain joins TRBV11-1 and TRBJ1-1; 7 nucleotides align to TRBD1. V shed 7 bases and J 4 bases; nucleotides not matched to a gene: 9. CDR1 and CDR2 (germline): SGHAT, FQDESV (reference sequence). The CDR3 contains 14 residues. The CDR3: CASNEGQPTTEAFF. The CDR3 region has the DNA TGTGCCAGCAACGAGGGACAGCCGACCACTGAAGCTTTCTTT.

Here the CDR3 reads CASSHPQGMEPGELFF. Written as DNA, the CDR3 is TGCGCCAGCAGCCACCCGCAGGGGATGGAACCCGGGGAGCTGTTTTTT. The chain joins TRBV4-1 to TRBJ2-2, with D possibly matching TRBD1 (6 bases). Germline lookup yields CDR1 MGHRA and CDR2 YSYEKL. The CDR3 sequence is 16 residues long. V was clipped by 3 bases and J by 6 bases, with 17 bases between them.

The V gene is TRBV27, the J gene TRBJ2-1; TRBD2 matches 9 bases. Germline trimming cut 4 bases from V and 11 bases from J; bases unmatched to any gene: 12. Germline CDR1 MNHEY, CDR2 SMNVEV (reference sequence). The CDR3 is made up of 15 amino acids. The CDR3 region has the DNA TGTGCCAGCAGTTCACAGGCGGGGGGGCGAATGAAGCAGTTCTTC. Its protein product is CASSSQAGGRMKQFF.

V is TRBV4-3 and J is TRBJ1-2, with D perhaps matching TRBD1 (6 bases). V lost 0 bases and J lost 4, with 12 bases in between. The CDR3 has 15 residues. Germline CDR1 LGHNA, CDR2 YSLEER. CDR3 protein: CASSQEGDTRYGYTF. In DNA form, the CDR3 reads TGCGCCAGCAGCCAAGAGGGGGACACCCGCTATGGCTACACCTTC.

V is TRBV7-9 and J is TRBJ2-5; possible D gene TRBD2, 6 bases. The germline V and J ends were trimmed by 6 bases and 2 bases, with 13 bases remaining between them. The germline V gene has CDR1 SEHNR and CDR2 FQNEAQ (reference sequence). The CDR3 length is 14 residues. The CDR3 protein is CASSFIGGQETQYF. The DNA for the CDR3 is TGTGCCAGCAGTTTTATCGGGGGACAAGAGACCCAGTACTTC.

The chain uses TRBV2 and TRBJ2-5; D possibly corresponds to TRBD2 (6 bases). The CDR3 length is 12 residues. V was trimmed by 8 bases and J by 3 bases, leaving 10 bases between them. The germline gives CDR1 SNHLY, CDR2 FYNNEI. CDR3 nucleotides: TGTGCCAGCCGGGACTTAAAAGAGACCCAGTACTTC. Encoded protein: CASRDLKETQYF.

The chain couples TRBV6-5 to TRBJ1-2, with D possibly TRBD1 on 5 matching bases. The V gene's germline CDR1 is MNHEY and CDR2 SVGAGI. V dropped 5 bases and J dropped 3 bases, with 13 bases sitting between them. CDR3 size: 14 residues. The CDR3 DNA reads TGTGCCAGCAGTCACCTAGACAGAGACTATGGCTACACCTTC. This translates into CASSHLDRDYGYTF.

This chain joins TRBV5-1 and TRBJ2-1; TRBD1 matches at 8 bases. The CDR3 contains 17 residues. V gave up 6 bases and J gave up 0 bases; unmatched junction bases: 11. Germline V gene sequence: CDR1 SGHRS, CDR2 YFSETQ. CDR3 sequence reads: CASTMNPGQASYNEQFF. In nucleotides, the CDR3 is TGCGCCAGCACCATGAATCCGGGACAGGCCTCCTACAATGAGCAGTTCTTC.

The chain joins TRBV6-5 to TRBJ2-7; a weak D match, TRBD2 (5 bases). Trimming removed 8 bases from V and 3 bases from J, with 8 bases in between. CDR1 and CDR2 from the germline V gene are MNHEY and SVGAGI. The CDR3 extends over 11 amino acids. The CDR3 reads CASFGGYEQYF. The CDR3 nucleotides read TGTGCCAGCTTTGGAGGCTACGAGCAGTACTTC.

The chain links TRBV6-6 to TRBJ1-5; maybe TRBD1 (6 bases). This CDR3 is 16 amino acids long. The germline V gene encodes CDR1 MNHNY and CDR2 SVGAGI (reference sequence). Trimming took off 7 bases at V and 0 bases at J, with 16 bases between the two ends. CDR3 DNA sequence: TGTGCCAGCACCGGACAGAGCGGTTATAGCAATCAGCCCCAGCATTTT. Translated, it gives CASTGQSGYSNQPQHF.

This clone was seen only once. This sequence joins TRBV15 and TRBJ1-6, with a possible D match to TRBD1 (6 bases). The CDR3 sequence is 16 residues long. Germline values: CDR1 LNHNV, CDR2 YYDKDF (reference sequence). Trimming removed 0 bases at V and 9 bases at J, with 15 bases between. CDR3: CATSREADSWGSPLHF. The DNA for the CDR3 is TGTGCCACCAGCAGAGAAGCGGACAGTTGGGGTTCACCCCTCCACTTT.

The chain is built from TRBV7-3 and TRBJ2-7, with a weak D call TRBD2 (5 bases). V was trimmed by 5 bases and J by 6 bases, leaving 14 bases between them. Per the germline V gene, CDR1 is SGHTA and CDR2 is FQGTGA. This CDR3 region has 13 residues. The CDR3 region is CASSLLVGSEQYF. The CDR3 nucleotides are TGTGCCAGCAGCCTCCTCGTAGGGAGCGAGCAGTACTTC.

The rearrangement links TRBV3-1 (or the pseudogene TRBV3-2) to TRBJ2-7; 8 bases map to TRBD2. The germline CDR1 and CDR2 sequences are LGHDT and YNNKEL (reference sequence). The CDR3 is made up of 13 amino acids. Trimming cost V 4 bases and J 4 bases; bases outside gene matches: 3. The CDR3 reads CASSLGGGYEQYF. CDR3 DNA: TGTGCCAGCAGCCTCGGCGGGGGGTACGAGCAGTACTTC.